One sample yielded the 21 T cell receptor beta chains listed below, sequenced in a study of cytomegalovirus exposure and HLA in healthy donors. Data came from immunoSEQ multiplex PCR; TCRdb stores just in-frame clones and leaves some out. In the table there are about 180,000 clones, around 86% of which are singletons. Sequencing was performed on PBMCs. All receptors derive from a man between 18 and 35 years old in good health and CMV-seropositive.

This rearrangement joins TRBV18 to TRBJ2-7; TRBD2 is a possible D gene (5 bases). CDR3 size: 13 residues. Between the trimmed V and J ends, which lost 0 bases and 3 bases, there was a span of 6 bases. Germline V lookup: CDR1 KGHSH, CDR2 LQKENI. The CDR3: CASSPPRGYEQYF. CDR3 in DNA: TGTGCCAGCTCACCACCTCGGGGCTACGAGCAGTACTTC.

This sequence joins TRBV7-3 and TRBJ2-2, with 7 positions matching TRBD1. There are 15 residues in the CDR3. Germline assignment: CDR1 SGHTA and CDR2 FQGTGA. V gave up 6 bases and J gave up 0 bases; unmatched junction bases: 4. The CDR3 here is CASSPGTANTGELFF. The CDR3 DNA sequence: TGTGCCAGCAGTCCTGGGACAGCGAACACCGGGGAGCTGTTTTTT. Full variable domain (remainder filled in from reference TRBV7-3 and TRBJ2-2): GAGVSQTPSNKVTEKGKYVELRCDPISGHTALYWYRQSLGQGPEFLIYFQGTGAADDSGLPNDRFFAVRPEGSVSTLKIQRTERGDSAVYLCASSPGTANTGELFFGEGSRLTVL.

The J gene is TRBJ2-7, the V gene TRBV13; D is unresolved. This CDR3 is 14 amino acids long. V was trimmed by 5 bases and J by 3 bases, leaving 14 bases between them. In germline, CDR1 is PRHDT, CDR2 FYEKMQ (reference sequence). DNA of the CDR3: TGTGCCAGCAGCCCAGAGGCGAGGTACTACGAGCAGTACTTC. Translating it yields CASSPEARYYEQYF.

The chain recombines TRBV7-9 with TRBJ1-2; TRBD1 agrees at 7 bases. V was clipped by 5 bases and J by 2 bases; unmatched bases: 5. The length of the CDR3 is 14 residues. Per the germline V gene, CDR1 is SEHNR and CDR2 is FQNEAQ (reference sequence). DNA of the CDR3: TGTGCCAGCAGCCCCCCAGGGGGGAACTATGGCTACACCTTC. Its protein product is CASSPPGGNYGYTF.

This clone qualifies as large (0.1 to 1%). The rearrangement uses TRBV4-1 and TRBJ2-7; 7 positions agree with TRBD1. Looked up from germline, CDR1 is MGHRA and CDR2 is YSYEKL. Losses at the gene ends were 5 bases for V and 5 bases for J; bases not matched to a gene: 12. This CDR3 has 15 residues. CDR3 in DNA: TGCGCCAGCAGCGCCTCCGAGACAGGGTTCCACGAGCAGTACTTC. Its protein is CASSASETGFHEQYF.

The J gene is TRBJ1-1, the V gene TRBV28, with D possibly TRBD1 on 6 matching bases. Trimming took off 4 bases at V and 0 bases at J, with 15 bases between the two ends. Germline values: CDR1 MDHEN, CDR2 SYDVKM. The CDR3 is made up of 16 amino acids. CDR3 nucleotides: TGTGCCAGCAGTTCCTACAGGGCCCCTCTGAACACTGAAGCTTTCTTT. This encodes CASSSYRAPLNTEAFF. Full variable domain (rest looked up from reference TRBV28 and TRBJ1-1): DVKVTQSSRYLVKRTGEKVFLECVQDMDHENMFWYRQDPGLGLRLIYFSYDVKMKEKGDIPEGYSVSREKKERFSLILESASTNQTSMYLCASSSYRAPLNTEAFFGQGTRLTVV.

The chain uses TRBV7-9 and TRBJ1-1, with D tentatively TRBD1 (5 bases). The germline V and J ends were trimmed by 5 bases and 5 bases, with 15 bases remaining between them. Germline-derived CDR1 and CDR2 are SEHNR and FQNEAQ (reference sequence). The CDR3 covers 14 residues. The CDR3 DNA reads TGTGCCAGCAGCCCCGGCGGGGGGGAAACTGAAGCTTTCTTT. This sequence encodes CASSPGGGETEAFF.

The CDR3 DNA is TGCGCCAGCAGCCAAGAGGGACTGGCTCCTTATGGCTACACCTTC. This encodes CASSQEGLAPYGYTF. The chain combines TRBV4-3 with TRBJ1-2; D perhaps matches TRBD1 (5 bases). CDR3 length: 15 residues. Germline values: CDR1 LGHNA, CDR2 YSLEER. Trimming removed 0 bases at V and 5 bases at J, with 13 bases between.

The CDR3 region is CASSPRGGGNGYTF. For the CDR3, the DNA is TGCGCCAGCAGCCCACGAGGAGGGGGCAATGGCTACACCTTC. This chain connects TRBV5-1 to TRBJ1-2; 7 bases map to TRBD1. Germline CDR1 SGHRS, CDR2 YFSETQ. The CDR3 consists of 14 residues. V lost 4 bases to trimming and J lost 6 bases; unmatched junction nucleotides: 9.

CDR3 sequence (DNA): TGTGCCACGGGACAGGGCCGCAATCAGCCCCAGCATTTT. The encoded protein is CATGQGRNQPQHF. The chain couples TRBV19 to TRBJ1-5; 9 positions match TRBD1. Unmatched junction bases numbered 3, after V lost 10 bases and J lost 2 bases. The CDR3 covers 13 residues. Germline CDR1 is LNHDA and CDR2 is SQIVND (reference sequence).

The V and J genes are TRBV6-5 and TRBJ2-1, with D possibly TRBD2 on 6 matching bases. There are 14 residues in the CDR3. CDR1 MNHEY and CDR2 SVGAGI come from the germline V gene. V shed 8 bases and J shed 2 bases, with 13 bases lying between them. The CDR3 DNA sequence: TGTGCCAGCGCCGGGACTGGAACCTACAATGAGCAGTTCTTC. It yields the protein CASAGTGTYNEQFF.

The chain joins TRBV7-9 to TRBJ2-7; no definite D call. The CDR3 is made up of 14 amino acids. V was shortened by 1 base and J by 2 bases, with 9 bases between the two germline ends. CDR1 is SEHNR and CDR2 is FQNEAQ in the germline V gene (reference sequence). The CDR3: CASSLELPPYEQYF. CDR3 nucleotide sequence: TGTGCCAGCAGCTTAGAACTACCCCCCTACGAGCAGTACTTC.

This chain links TRBV7-2 with TRBJ2-1; the match to TRBD2 covers 12 bases. CDR3 size: 18 residues. CDR1 is SGHTA, CDR2 FQGNSA, per germline. After removal of 5 bases from V and 2 bases from J, the junction contained 10 bases not matched to a gene. DNA of the CDR3: TGTGCCAGCAGCACCGAAACTAGCGGGAGGCTCACCTACAATGAGCAGTTCTTC. The encoded protein is CASSTETSGRLTYNEQFF. The whole variable domain, remainder taken from reference TRBV7-2 and TRBJ2-1, is GAGVSQSPSNKVTEKGKDVELRCDPISGHTALYWYRQSLGQGLEFLIYFQGNSAPDKSGLPSDRFSAERTGGSVSTLTIQRTQQEDSAVYLCASSTETSGRLTYNEQFFGPGTRLTVL.

This rearrangement joins TRBV4-3 to TRBJ2-5; no clear D gene. The CDR3 is made up of 13 amino acids. Germline CDR1 is LGHNA and CDR2 is YSLEER. The V end was cut by 3 bases, the J end by 5 bases, with 10 bases between. This CDR3 is CASSQGLVETQYF. DNA of the CDR3: TGCGCCAGCAGCCAGGGCCTCGTGGAGACCCAGTACTTC.

V and J are TRBV9 and TRBJ2-5; no firm D call. The CDR3 is made up of 15 amino acids. V was clipped by 0 bases and J by 2 bases, with 11 bases between them. From germline, CDR1 is SGDLS and CDR2 YYNGEE. The CDR3: CASSVGGRSQETQYF. CDR3 nucleotide sequence: TGTGCCAGCAGCGTAGGTGGCAGGTCTCAAGAGACCCAGTACTTC.

This chain's CDR3 is CASSHDRGADEQFF. The CDR3 DNA reads TGTGCCAGCAGTCACGACAGGGGGGCGGATGAGCAGTTCTTC. The chain recombines TRBV6-4 with TRBJ2-1; 9 nucleotides line up with TRBD1. V was pared by 5 bases and J by 8 bases, with 7 bases of the junction left unmatched. The CDR3 is 14 amino acids. Germline CDR1 MRHNA, CDR2 SNTAGT.

The gene calls are TRBV5-1 and TRBJ2-7; 10 bases are a match to TRBD1. With V trimmed by 2 bases and J by 5 bases, 10 bases remained unmatched. This CDR3 is 16 amino acids long. CDR1 is SGHRS and CDR2 is YFSETQ in the germline V gene. As DNA, the CDR3 is TGCGCCAGCAGCTTCCCACCGGGACAGGGGCGGGACGAGCAGTACTTC. Translated, it gives CASSFPPGQGRDEQYF.

The chain couples TRBV18 to TRBJ1-6; TRBD1 matches 8 bases. Germline-derived CDR1 and CDR2 are KGHSH and LQKENI. Germline trimming cut 8 bases from V and 10 bases from J; bases unmatched to any gene: 13. The CDR3 sequence is 15 residues long. For the CDR3, the DNA is TGTGCCAGCACAAGAGAGGGACAGGCCGTATCACCCCTCCACTTT. Protein product: CASTREGQAVSPLHF.

This clone was observed a few times. This rearrangement joins TRBV6-5 to TRBJ2-2, with 8 bases lining up with TRBD1. From germline, CDR1 is MNHEY and CDR2 SVGAGI. The CDR3 spans 15 residues. Trimming at V came to 6 bases and at J to 7 bases, leaving 10 bases not matched to a gene. The DNA of the CDR3 is TGTGCCAGCAGCCGACAGGGGCCTACGTTCGGGGAGCTGTTTTTT. Translating it yields CASSRQGPTFGELFF.

This chain joins TRBV5-1 and TRBJ2-5, with 8 positions matching TRBD1. The CDR3 sequence is 14 residues long. Germline V CDR1 and CDR2: SGHRS, YFSETQ. V lost 9 bases, J lost 4 bases, and 11 bases stayed unmatched. The CDR3 here is CATRTGTGGETQYF. In DNA, the CDR3 is TGCGCCACCCGGACAGGGACGGGTGGAGAGACCCAGTACTTC.

The chain employs TRBV7-2 and TRBJ2-7, with 7 bases identical to TRBD1. V shed 5 bases, J shed 1 base, and the junction held 14 bases outside the gene matches. The CDR3 runs to 17 residues. Per germline, CDR1 SGHTA and CDR2 FQGNSA. CDR3 amino acids: CASSKGLSRDRSYEQYF. The DNA of the CDR3 is TGTGCCAGCAGCAAGGGGCTTAGCCGGGACAGATCCTACGAGCAGTACTTC.